Included here is one T cell receptor beta chain sequence, with context. The antigen is not known. The data are from a study of T cell responses to AZD1222 COVID-19 vaccine. Study-level information: Timing groups of about 4 and about 12 weeks for second doses were pooled. Whole-study findings and limits: Without day 14 samples, only post-peak T cell repertoires were studied.

Repertoires were generated with immunoSEQ multiplex PCR, while TCRdb's copy carries only in-frame clones and drops some. In the table there are 90,000 or so clones, over 80% of which are singletons. The germline V and J ends were trimmed by 2 bases and 1 base, with 12 bases remaining between them. Germline V gene sequence: CDR1 MNHNS, CDR2 SASEGT. The CDR3 length is 15 residues. The source was peripheral blood, collected on day 0 of AZD1222 vaccination. The receptor's source is an adult in good health. The chain couples TRBV6-1 to TRBJ2-7; D tentatively fits TRBD1 or TRBD2 (5 bases each). The CDR3 loop is CASSERAEGSYEQYF. The CDR3 coding sequence is TGTGCCAGCAGTGAACGGGCCGAGGGGTCCTACGAGCAGTACTTC.